Below, 26 T cell receptor beta chains from the same sample are listed, as sequenced in a study of cytomegalovirus exposure and HLA in healthy donors (dated by TCRdb to between 2016 and 2019). Library preparation employed the immunoSEQ multiplex PCR assay. A mixture of 60 forward primers for TCR Vbeta segments and 13 reverse primers for TCR Jbeta segments was used in the multiplex PCR. Sourced from immuneACCESS, this table was stored by TCRdb with only in-frame sequences that have V and J called. A share of the clones is absent; for the studies checked, an unresolved V gene accounts for under half, and the remainder has no known explanation. For this sample the table gives around 100,000 clones, of which roughly two thirds were detected only once. Jointly, the top ten make up roughly 2% of the sample. Sequencing was done on a sample of PBMCs. The receptors stem from a woman aged 25 to 39 in good health and CMV-seronegative.

The chain joins TRBV11-3 to TRBJ2-3, with D unresolved. Germline CDR1 is SGHNT and CDR2 is YENEEA. The CDR3 sequence is 14 residues long. V lost 1 base and J 0 bases, leaving 5 bases between the germline ends. Written as DNA, the CDR3 is TGTGCCAGCAGCTTAGGGGCTAGCACAGATACGCAGTATTTT. Encoded protein: CASSLGASTDTQYF.

The chain has TRBV7-8 and TRBJ2-7; a possible D gene is TRBD2 (6 bases). Germline V gene sequence: CDR1 SGHVS, CDR2 FQNEAQ. The CDR3 covers 14 residues. The V and J ends lost 3 bases and 1 base respectively, with 10 bases between them. Written as DNA, the CDR3 is TGTGCCAGCAGCTTGGGTCTAGCGTCCTACGAGCAGTACTTC. It codes for CASSLGLASYEQYF.

The gene calls are TRBV4-1 and TRBJ2-3, with D possibly TRBD2 on 5 matching bases. CDR3 size: 15 residues. Germline V lookup: CDR1 MGHRA, CDR2 YSYEKL. V lost 0 bases, J lost 2 bases, and 9 bases lay in between. CDR3 DNA: TGCGCCAGCAGCCAAGAGCAGCGGAACACAGATACGCAGTATTTT. Its protein product is CASSQEQRNTDTQYF.

This chain connects TRBV28 to TRBJ2-7; D gene uncertain. The CDR3 covers 11 residues. Germline CDR1 reads MDHEN; CDR2 reads SYDVKM. The V end was cut by 2 bases, the J end by 6 bases, with 5 bases between. Here the CDR3 reads CASSLGLEQYF. The CDR3 coding sequence is TGTGCCAGCAGTTTAGGGCTCGAGCAGTACTTC.

J is TRBJ2-5 and V is TRBV23-1; D not certain. TRBV23-1 has ORF status, its function being uncertain. V lost 8 bases to trimming and J lost 5 bases, with 9 bases between them. This CDR3 has 11 residues. Here the CDR3 reads CASRLRETQYF. CDR3 nucleotides: TGCGCCAGCCGACTTCGGGAGACCCAGTACTTC.

V and J are TRBV7-8 and TRBJ1-5, with 9 bases fitting TRBD1. V lost 5 bases to trimming and J lost 1 base; unmatched junction nucleotides: 6. This CDR3 contains 16 residues. The germline gives CDR1 SGHVS, CDR2 FQNEAQ. The CDR3 nucleotides read TGTGCCAGCAGCATCCTGGACAGGGGAAGCAATCAGCCCCAGCATTTT. This sequence encodes CASSILDRGSNQPQHF.

This clone was detected only a few times. Written as DNA, the CDR3 is TGTGCCAGCAGCCCCTCCCTAGCGGGAGGTACTTACGAGCAGTACTTC. Translated, it gives CASSPSLAGGTYEQYF. The chain couples TRBV28 to TRBJ2-7; 11 positions match TRBD2. Trimming at V came to 6 bases and at J to 4 bases, leaving 11 bases not matched to a gene. The length of the CDR3 is 16 residues. Germline V gene sequence: CDR1 MDHEN, CDR2 SYDVKM.

V gene TRBV9 combines with J gene TRBJ2-1; D is undetermined. Germline V gene sequence: CDR1 SGDLS, CDR2 YYNGEE. Between the trimmed V and J ends, which lost 0 bases and 5 bases, there was a span of 6 bases. This CDR3 is 13 amino acids long. The CDR3 reads CASSVVTDNEQFF. The CDR3 region has the DNA TGTGCCAGCAGCGTAGTAACAGACAATGAGCAGTTCTTC.

This chain joins TRBV5-1 and TRBJ1-5, with 9 bases matching TRBD1. V was clipped by 0 bases and J by 2 bases; unmatched bases: 0. This CDR3 region has 15 residues. CDR1 and CDR2 (germline): SGHRS, YFSETQ. CDR3 sequence: CASSLGTGGNQPQHF. Written as DNA, the CDR3 is TGCGCCAGCAGCTTGGGGACAGGGGGCAATCAGCCCCAGCATTTT.

The chain uses TRBV18 and TRBJ1-5; no definite D call. The CDR3 totals 12 residues. The V and J ends lost 8 bases and 0 bases respectively, with 5 bases between them. Germline V CDR1 and CDR2: KGHSH, LQKENI. CDR3 DNA sequence: TGTGCCAGCGCTAATAGCAATCAGCCCCAGCATTTT. This sequence encodes CASANSNQPQHF.

This clone was seen only a few times. V and J are TRBV7-9 and TRBJ1-2, with 8 positions matching TRBD1. Per germline, CDR1 SEHNR and CDR2 FQNEAQ (reference sequence). This CDR3 has 13 residues. V trimming: 5 bases; J trimming: 3 bases; junction bases outside the gene matches: 2. CDR3 region: CASSEGQDYGYTF. As DNA, the CDR3 is TGTGCCAGCAGCGAGGGACAGGACTATGGCTACACCTTC.

The chain employs TRBV5-1 and TRBJ2-5; D gene uncertain. The CDR3 loop spans 12 amino acids. Germline loops: CDR1 SGHRS, CDR2 YFSETQ. V was trimmed by 4 bases and J by 5 bases, leaving 9 bases between them. The CDR3 DNA is TGCGCCAGCAGCGACACCCTGGAGACCCAGTACTTC. This translates into CASSDTLETQYF.

The rearrangement joins TRBV18 to TRBJ2-1; 7 positions match TRBD2. Germline V gene sequence: CDR1 KGHSH, CDR2 LQKENI. V was pared by 3 bases and J by 6 bases, with 5 bases of the junction left unmatched. The CDR3 sequence is 14 residues long. The CDR3 bases are TGTGCCAGCTCACCCTCGACTAGCTCCAATGAGCAGTTCTTC. This gives the protein CASSPSTSSNEQFF.

The sample holds one count of this clone. This rearrangement joins TRBV18 to TRBJ1-1; the match to TRBD1 covers 7 bases. The V gene's germline CDR1 is KGHSH and CDR2 LQKENI. With 0 bases clipped from V and 4 bases from J, the junction kept 8 bases outside the gene matches. The CDR3 is 16 amino acids. CDR3: CASSPPRQGLGTEAFF. CDR3 in DNA: TGTGCCAGCTCACCACCGAGACAGGGTCTTGGCACTGAAGCTTTCTTT.

The rearrangement links TRBV27 to TRBJ1-5, with no clear D. The V gene's germline CDR1 is MNHEY and CDR2 SMNVEV (reference sequence). V was shortened by 2 bases and J by 3 bases, with 11 bases between the two germline ends. The CDR3 has 15 residues. This chain's CDR3 is CASSLLSGDNQPQHF. The CDR3 DNA is TGTGCCAGCAGTTTACTTTCCGGGGACAATCAGCCCCAGCATTTT.

The sample holds one count of this clone. The V gene is TRBV7-6, the J gene TRBJ1-2; 10 bases line up with TRBD1. The CDR3 loop spans 13 amino acids. The V and J ends lost 5 bases and 5 bases, in that order; junction bases with no gene match: 2. Per the germline V gene, CDR1 is SGHVS and CDR2 is FNYEAQ. In DNA, the CDR3 is TGTGCCAGCAGCACGGACAGGGGGTATGGCTACACCTTC. Amino acids: CASSTDRGYGYTF.

The genes are TRBV6-5 and TRBJ1-2; 8 bases map to TRBD1. The CDR3 runs to 14 residues. Per germline, CDR1 MNHEY and CDR2 SVGAGI. V shed 5 bases and J 8 bases; nucleotides not matched to a gene: 10. CDR3 coding DNA: TGTGCCAGCAGTCAACAGGGGGGGGTACGGGGCTACACCTTC. As protein: CASSQQGGVRGYTF.

This chain joins TRBV2 and TRBJ1-1; 8 bases line up with TRBD1. CDR1 is SNHLY and CDR2 is FYNNEI in the germline V gene. There are 12 residues in the CDR3. Germline trimming cut 9 bases from V and 2 bases from J; bases unmatched to any gene: 2. CDR3 loop: CARQGGNTEAFF. The CDR3 bases are TGTGCCAGACAGGGGGGCAACACTGAAGCTTTCTTT.

This chain joins TRBV18 and TRBJ1-4, with 10 bases that match TRBD1. CDR1 and CDR2 from the germline V gene are KGHSH and LQKENI. The CDR3 sequence is 16 residues long. The junction had 4 bases not matched to a gene; V was cut back by 2 bases and J by 4 bases. In DNA form, the CDR3 reads TGTGCCAGCTCACCAATGGGACAGGGGAATAATGAAAAACTGTTTTTT. Translation gives CASSPMGQGNNEKLFF.

The gene calls are TRBV19 and TRBJ2-5, with TRBD2 identical over 7 bases. Germline V CDR1 and CDR2: LNHDA, SQIVND (reference sequence). Trimming took 8 bases from V and 4 from J; bases not matched to a gene: 10. This CDR3 has 14 residues. The CDR3 loop reads CASSSGRVVETQYF. The CDR3 DNA reads TGTGCCAGTTCTAGCGGCAGGGTGGTAGAGACCCAGTACTTC. The whole variable domain, remainder taken from reference TRBV19 and TRBJ2-5, is DGGITQSPKYLFRKEGQNVTLSCEQNLNHDAMYWYRQDPGQGLRLIYYSQIVNDFQKGDIAEGYSVSREKKESFPLTVTSAQKNPTAFYLCASSSGRVVETQYFGPGTRLLVL.

The chain couples TRBV4-1 to TRBJ2-3, with TRBD2 identical over 14 bases. V trimming: 5 bases; J trimming: 0 bases; junction bases outside the gene matches: 7. In germline, CDR1 is MGHRA, CDR2 YSYEKL. The CDR3 is 18 amino acids. The CDR3 region has the DNA TGCGCCAGCAGCAAGGGACTAGCGGGAGTCGGAAGCACAGATACGCAGTATTTT. Protein: CASSKGLAGVGSTDTQYF.

This clone was picked up a small number of times. The chain carries TRBV27 and TRBJ2-7; unclear D gene. The CDR3 spans 13 residues. V lost 0 bases and J 7 bases, leaving 10 bases between the germline ends. The V gene's germline CDR1 is MNHEY and CDR2 SMNVEV (reference sequence). CDR3 DNA sequence: TGTGCCAGCAGTTTATCCATCCTTGAGGAGCAGTACTTC. It codes for CASSLSILEEQYF.

The chain is built from TRBV9 and TRBJ2-7, with 9 bases aligning to TRBD2. The germline V gene has CDR1 SGDLS and CDR2 YYNGEE. The CDR3 is 14 residues long. The junction had 4 bases not matched to a gene; V was cut back by 3 bases and J by 3 bases. Here the CDR3 DNA reads TGTGCCAGCAGCGAGACGACTAGCGGCTACGAGCAGTACTTC. Encoded protein: CASSETTSGYEQYF.

This chain uses TRBV28 with TRBJ1-4; D uncertain. The length of the CDR3 is 15 residues. The germline gives CDR1 MDHEN, CDR2 SYDVKM. V was cut by 3 bases and J by 3 bases, with 11 bases left in between. For the CDR3, the DNA is TGTGCCAGCAGTTTGGGTGGCAGCGCTAATGAAAAACTGTTTTTT. Encoded protein: CASSLGGSANEKLFF.

The chain combines TRBV10-3 with TRBJ1-1; 9 bases are a match to TRBD1. The CDR3 sequence is 16 residues long. Germline CDR1 ENHRY, CDR2 SYGVKD. J was trimmed by 0 bases and V by 3 bases; bases with no gene match: 5. CDR3 coding DNA: TGTGCCATCAGTGAACAGGGGGCGGGGGTGAACACTGAAGCTTTCTTT. Its protein product is CAISEQGAGVNTEAFF.

The chain carries TRBV11-2 and TRBJ1-1; D is unresolved. Trimming left V 7 bases short and J 1 base short, with 10 bases between. This CDR3 has 13 amino acids. Germline CDR1 SGHAT, CDR2 FQNNGV. CDR3 region: CASIQHENTEAFF. CDR3 nucleotides: TGTGCCAGCATCCAACACGAGAACACTGAAGCTTTCTTT. Filled out from reference TRBV11-2 and TRBJ1-1, the complete variable domain reads EAGVAQSPRYKIIEKRQSVAFWCNPISGHATLYWYQQILGQGPKLLIQFQNNGVVDDSQLPKDRFSAERLKGVDSTLKIQPAKLEDSAVYLCASIQHENTEAFFGQGTRLTVV.